The T cell receptor (beta chain) described here comes from a study of cytomegalovirus exposure and HLA in healthy donors. V was cut by 10 bases and J by 0 bases, with 16 bases left in between. The CDR3 length is 14 residues. CDR1 is SGHNT and CDR2 is YYREEE in the germline V gene (reference sequence). This clone was observed a handful of times. 60 Vbeta and 13 Jbeta primers were used in PCR. Here immunoSEQ multiplex PCR was the method, and the copy in TCRdb shows in-frame clones only, minus some. The data show 70,000 to 85,000 clones, with roughly 65% seen just once and about 4.2% held by the top ten.

The chain uses TRBV5-4 and TRBJ1-1; D remains ambiguous. The sequenced material came from PBMCs. The sequence came from a male donor in good health and CMV-seropositive. CDR3 residues: CAGLNLHMNTEAFF. The CDR3 DNA sequence: TGTGCCGGGCTCAACTTGCACATGAACACTGAAGCTTTCTTT.